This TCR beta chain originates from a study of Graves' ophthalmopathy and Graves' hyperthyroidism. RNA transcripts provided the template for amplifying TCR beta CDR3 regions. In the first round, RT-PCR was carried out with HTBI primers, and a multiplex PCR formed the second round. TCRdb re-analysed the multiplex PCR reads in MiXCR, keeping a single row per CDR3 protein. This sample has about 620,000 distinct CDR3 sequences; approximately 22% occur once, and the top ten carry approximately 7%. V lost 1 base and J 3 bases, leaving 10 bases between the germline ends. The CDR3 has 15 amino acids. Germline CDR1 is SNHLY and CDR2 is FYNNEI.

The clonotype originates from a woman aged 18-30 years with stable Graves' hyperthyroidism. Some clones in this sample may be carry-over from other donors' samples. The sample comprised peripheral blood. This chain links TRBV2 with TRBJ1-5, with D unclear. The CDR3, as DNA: TGTGCCAGCAGTGAAGGAGGGTACGACAATCAGCCCCAGCATTTT. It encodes CASSEGGYDNQPQHF.